This T cell receptor beta chain was observed in a study of T-cell reconstitution after alpha-beta-depleted transplantation in children (dated by TCRdb to 2016 to 2017). About the study as a whole: T-cell immune reconstitution after TCRalphabeta/CD19-depleted allogeneic hematopoietic cell transplantation in children was quantitatively tracked in the study by means of TCR repertoire profiling.

Library preparation was by PCR. The instrument was an Illumina HiSeq 2500. TCR library preparation used molecular barcoding, with unique molecular identifiers applied to normalize quantification of the TCRbeta repertoire. TCRdb trimmed public reads at Q25 via fastp, called clones via MiXCR and kept in-frame beta chains. For every CDR3 protein sequence, its rows merge into one entry that carries the most common genes and DNA. The sample has fewer than 550,000 distinct CDR3 sequences on record, around 9.9% of them singletons. 5% to 6.5% of the sample goes to the ten largest clones. Taken from the germline V gene (reference sequence), the CDR1 and CDR2 loops are DFQATT and SNEGSKA. Counted from cysteine to phenylalanine, this CDR3 has 15 amino acids. Only the CDR3 DNA is retained, 45 bases long and in frame from the first base. The trim is 6 bases for V and 1 base for J, with a gap of 18 bases between the germline ends.

This clonotype came up a few times. Its recognized antigen is unknown. Base-call qualities are not available, and no considerably larger clone is one nucleotide away. The sequence was collected from a human donor who donated a stem cell graft to a child with acute myeloid leukemia. The sample consisted of PBMCs from the stem cell graft donor, taken from the stem cell graft. This chain joins TRBV20-1 to TRBJ2-5, with TRBD2 as a weak D call on 6 bases. The bases read TGCAGTGCAGGATCCATTAGCGGTATCCAAGAGACCCAGTACTTC. Translated, it reads CSAGSISGIQETQYF.